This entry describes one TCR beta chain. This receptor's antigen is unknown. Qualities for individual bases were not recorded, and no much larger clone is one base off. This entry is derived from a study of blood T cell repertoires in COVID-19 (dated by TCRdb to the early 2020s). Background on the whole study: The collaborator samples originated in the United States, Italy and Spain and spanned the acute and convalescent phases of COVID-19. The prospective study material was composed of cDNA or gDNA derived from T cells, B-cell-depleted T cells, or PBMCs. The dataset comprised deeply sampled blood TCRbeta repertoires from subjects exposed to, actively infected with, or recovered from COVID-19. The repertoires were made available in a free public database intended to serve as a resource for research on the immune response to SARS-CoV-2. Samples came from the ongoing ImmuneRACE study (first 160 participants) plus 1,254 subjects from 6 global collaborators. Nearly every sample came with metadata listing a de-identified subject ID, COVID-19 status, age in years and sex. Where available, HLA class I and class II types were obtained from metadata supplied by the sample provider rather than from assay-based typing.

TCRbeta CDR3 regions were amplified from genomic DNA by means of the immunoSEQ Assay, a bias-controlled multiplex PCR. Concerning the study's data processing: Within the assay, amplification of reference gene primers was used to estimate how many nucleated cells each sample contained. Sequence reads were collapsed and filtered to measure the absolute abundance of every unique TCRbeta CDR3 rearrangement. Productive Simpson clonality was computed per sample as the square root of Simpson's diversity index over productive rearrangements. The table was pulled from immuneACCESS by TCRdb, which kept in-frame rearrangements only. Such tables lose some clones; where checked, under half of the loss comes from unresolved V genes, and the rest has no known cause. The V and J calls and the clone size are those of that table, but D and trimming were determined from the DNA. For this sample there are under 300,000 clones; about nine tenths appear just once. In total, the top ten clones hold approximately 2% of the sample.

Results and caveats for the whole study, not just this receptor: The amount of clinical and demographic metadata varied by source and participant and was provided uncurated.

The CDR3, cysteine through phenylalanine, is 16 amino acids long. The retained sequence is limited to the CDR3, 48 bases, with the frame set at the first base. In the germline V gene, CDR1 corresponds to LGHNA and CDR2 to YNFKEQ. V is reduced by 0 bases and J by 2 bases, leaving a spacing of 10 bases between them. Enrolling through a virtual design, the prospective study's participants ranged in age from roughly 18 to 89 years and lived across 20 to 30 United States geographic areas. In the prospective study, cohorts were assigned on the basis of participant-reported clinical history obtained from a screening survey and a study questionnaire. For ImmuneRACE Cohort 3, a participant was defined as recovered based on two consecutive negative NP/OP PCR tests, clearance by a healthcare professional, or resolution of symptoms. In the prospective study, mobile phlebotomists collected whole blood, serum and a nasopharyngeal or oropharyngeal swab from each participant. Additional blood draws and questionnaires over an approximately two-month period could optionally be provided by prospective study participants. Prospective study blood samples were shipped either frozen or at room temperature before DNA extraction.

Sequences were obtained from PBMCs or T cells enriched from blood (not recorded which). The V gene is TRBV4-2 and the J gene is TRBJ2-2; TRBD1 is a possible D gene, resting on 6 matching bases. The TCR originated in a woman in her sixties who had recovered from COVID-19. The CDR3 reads CASSQDAGANTGELFF. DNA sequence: TGTGCCAGCAGCCAAGATGCAGGGGCAAACACCGGGGAGCTGTTTTTT.